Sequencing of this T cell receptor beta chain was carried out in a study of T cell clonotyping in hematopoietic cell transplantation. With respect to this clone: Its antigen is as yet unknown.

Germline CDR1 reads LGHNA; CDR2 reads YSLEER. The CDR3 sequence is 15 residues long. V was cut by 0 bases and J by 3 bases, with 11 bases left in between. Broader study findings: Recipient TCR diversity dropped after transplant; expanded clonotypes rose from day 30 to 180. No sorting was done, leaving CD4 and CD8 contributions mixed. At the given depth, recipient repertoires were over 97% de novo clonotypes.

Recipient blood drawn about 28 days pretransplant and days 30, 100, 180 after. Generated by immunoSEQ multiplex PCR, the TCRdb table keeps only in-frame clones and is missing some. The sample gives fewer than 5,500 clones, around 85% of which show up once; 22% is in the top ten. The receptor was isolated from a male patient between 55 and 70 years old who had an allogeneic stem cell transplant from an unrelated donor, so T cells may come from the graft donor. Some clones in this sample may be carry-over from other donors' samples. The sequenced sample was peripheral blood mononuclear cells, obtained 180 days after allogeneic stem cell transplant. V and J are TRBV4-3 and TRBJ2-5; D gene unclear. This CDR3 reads CASSQDWGPEETQYF. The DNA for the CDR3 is TGCGCCAGCAGCCAAGATTGGGGTCCCGAAGAGACCCAGTACTTC.